Listed below are T cell receptor beta chains from one sample, sequenced in a study of blood T cells in healthy people across ages. TCRdb re-analysed the 5' RACE reads in MiXCR, keeping a single row per CDR3 protein. Counted here are about 1 million distinct CDR3 sequences, more than 40% occurring once; the ten biggest clones make up 15% to 20%. The sample was blood. The receptors derive from a woman aged 55-70 years in good health. Both conserved end residues are part of each CDR3. The order of the fields is clone size, D gene, V gene, CDR3 length, J gene, CDR3 protein, CDR3 DNA. The D gene is left open where the match is weak. Clone size is stated in some rows and not others, as once, few, many or a class when expanded.

clone_size: -
d_call: -
v_call: TRBV6-6
cdr3_length: 13
j_call: TRBJ2-3
cdr3_aa: CASSGKYTDTQYF
cdr3_nt: TGTGCCAGCAGCGGCAAATACACAGATACGCAGTATTTT

clone_size: many
d_call: -
v_call: TRBV12-3/TRBV12-4
cdr3_length: 14
j_call: TRBJ2-3
cdr3_aa: CASSLAQVTDTQYF
cdr3_nt: TGTGCCAGCAGTTTAGCGCAGGTCACAGATACGCAGTATTTT

clone_size: few
d_call: -
v_call: TRBV28
cdr3_length: 11
j_call: TRBJ2-7
cdr3_aa: CAGSSSYEQYF
cdr3_nt: TGTGCCGGCTCCAGCTCCTACGAGCAGTACTTC

clone_size: few
d_call: -
v_call: TRBV5-1
cdr3_length: 17
j_call: TRBJ2-1
cdr3_aa: CASSLQPVLSSYNEQFF
cdr3_nt: TGCGCCAGCAGCCTTCAACCCGTCTTGAGCTCCTACAATGAGCAGTTCTTC

clone_size: few
d_call: TRBD1
v_call: TRBV9
cdr3_length: 17
j_call: TRBJ2-7
cdr3_aa: CASSPNENRDRTYEQYF
cdr3_nt: TGTGCCAGCAGCCCTAATGAGAACCGGGACAGGACCTACGAGCAGTACTTC

clone_size: -
d_call: -
v_call: TRBV6-1
cdr3_length: 12
j_call: TRBJ2-4
cdr3_aa: CAAMGPKNIQYF
cdr3_nt: TGTGCCGCCATGGGACCCAAAAACATTCAGTACTTC

clone_size: few
d_call: TRBD1
v_call: TRBV9
cdr3_length: 15
j_call: TRBJ2-3
cdr3_aa: CASSDPGQVTDTQYF
cdr3_nt: TGTGCCAGCAGCGATCCGGGACAGGTCACAGATACGCAGTATTTT

clone_size: -
d_call: TRBD2
v_call: TRBV7-6
cdr3_length: 19
j_call: TRBJ2-7
cdr3_aa: CASSSSTSGRTGSSYEQYF
cdr3_nt: TGTGCCAGCAGCTCTTCGACTAGCGGGAGGACAGGGAGCTCCTACGAGCAGTACTTC

clone_size: -
d_call: -
v_call: TRBV28
cdr3_length: 11
j_call: TRBJ1-1
cdr3_aa: CASSFVDEAFF
cdr3_nt: TGTGCCAGCAGTTTCGTGGATGAAGCTTTCTTT

clone_size: -
d_call: TRBD1
v_call: TRBV14
cdr3_length: 16
j_call: TRBJ2-3
cdr3_aa: CASSGQGLGATDTQYF
cdr3_nt: TGTGCCAGCAGCGGACAGGGTTTGGGCGCGACAGATACGCAGTATTTT

clone_size: -
d_call: -
v_call: TRBV21-1
cdr3_length: 20
j_call: TRBJ2-6
cdr3_aa: CASSNKKAPGQGYGANVLTF
cdr3_nt: TGTGCCAGCAGCAATAAAAAGGCCCCGGGACAGGGTTATGGGGCCAACGTCCTGACTTTC

clone_size: few
d_call: -
v_call: TRBV15
cdr3_length: 15
j_call: TRBJ2-1
cdr3_aa: CATSSDRPSYNEQFF
cdr3_nt: TGTGCCACCAGCAGCGACAGGCCCTCCTACAATGAGCAGTTCTTC

clone_size: -
d_call: TRBD2
v_call: TRBV2
cdr3_length: 14
j_call: TRBJ2-5
cdr3_aa: CASPTRSGGETQYF
cdr3_nt: TGTGCCAGTCCGACCAGATCGGGGGGAGAGACCCAGTACTTC

clone_size: -
d_call: -
v_call: TRBV14
cdr3_length: 13
j_call: TRBJ2-7
cdr3_aa: CASSQYRNNEQYF
cdr3_nt: TGTGCCAGCAGCCAATACAGAAACAATGAGCAGTACTTC

clone_size: few
d_call: -
v_call: TRBV20-1
cdr3_length: 14
j_call: TRBJ1-2
cdr3_aa: CSARTPPFNYGYTF
cdr3_nt: TGCAGTGCTAGGACACCGCCTTTCAACTATGGCTACACCTTC

clone_size: few
d_call: TRBD2
v_call: TRBV2
cdr3_length: 16
j_call: TRBJ2-3
cdr3_aa: CASTGTSGSPRDTQYF
cdr3_nt: TGTGCCAGCACTGGGACTAGCGGGAGCCCTCGGGATACGCAGTATTTT

clone_size: few
d_call: TRBD2
v_call: TRBV4-2
cdr3_length: 18
j_call: TRBJ2-5
cdr3_aa: CASSQRGGASGYQETQYF
cdr3_nt: TGTGCCAGCAGCCAACGCGGTGGGGCTAGCGGGTACCAAGAGACCCAGTACTTC

clone_size: once
d_call: -
v_call: TRBV20-1
cdr3_length: 13
j_call: TRBJ1-4
cdr3_aa: CSAIGSTNEKLFF
cdr3_nt: TGCAGTGCTATTGGGTCAACTAATGAAAAACTGTTTTTT

clone_size: once
d_call: -
v_call: TRBV29-1
cdr3_length: 12
j_call: TRBJ1-1
cdr3_aa: CSAGGPNTEAFF
cdr3_nt: TGCAGCGCCGGGGGTCCGAACACTGAAGCTTTCTTT

clone_size: -
d_call: -
v_call: TRBV20-1
cdr3_length: 15
j_call: TRBJ2-7
cdr3_aa: CSARDPGLHHNEQYF
cdr3_nt: TGCAGTGCTAGAGATCCGGGACTGCACCACAATGAGCAGTACTTC

clone_size: few
d_call: TRBD2
v_call: TRBV6-6
cdr3_length: 14
j_call: TRBJ2-1
cdr3_aa: CASNSGSPYNEQFF
cdr3_nt: TGTGCCAGCAATAGCGGGAGCCCCTACAATGAGCAGTTCTTC

clone_size: few
d_call: -
v_call: TRBV6-6
cdr3_length: 13
j_call: TRBJ2-1
cdr3_aa: CASTYATEDEQFF
cdr3_nt: TGTGCCAGCACCTACGCCACGGAAGATGAGCAGTTCTTC

clone_size: -
d_call: TRBD2
v_call: TRBV9
cdr3_length: 18
j_call: TRBJ2-7
cdr3_aa: CASSEPETGLAGYNEQYF
cdr3_nt: TGTGCCAGCAGCGAACCAGAGACCGGACTAGCGGGGTACAATGAGCAGTACTTC

clone_size: -
d_call: TRBD1
v_call: TRBV28
cdr3_length: 16
j_call: TRBJ2-3
cdr3_aa: CASSLPRDRGRDTQYF
cdr3_nt: TGTGCCAGCAGTCTGCCCCGGGACAGGGGGAGAGATACGCAGTATTTT

clone_size: few
d_call: TRBD2
v_call: TRBV5-6
cdr3_length: 14
j_call: TRBJ2-5
cdr3_aa: CASSLQLAGGSQYF
cdr3_nt: TGTGCCAGCAGCTTGCAGCTAGCGGGGGGCTCACAGTACTTC

clone_size: few
d_call: -
v_call: TRBV2
cdr3_length: 20
j_call: TRBJ2-3
cdr3_aa: CASSEGGGGFISQGEDTQYF
cdr3_nt: TGTGCCAGCAGTGAAGGCGGAGGGGGTTTCATCTCACAAGGGGAAGATACGCAGTATTTT

clone_size: few
d_call: -
v_call: TRBV7-9
cdr3_length: 16
j_call: TRBJ1-2
cdr3_aa: CASTRSLPRGIYGYTF
cdr3_nt: TGTGCCAGCACCCGATCCTTGCCGCGGGGAATCTATGGCTACACCTTC

clone_size: -
d_call: -
v_call: TRBV6-5
cdr3_length: 14
j_call: TRBJ1-6
cdr3_aa: CASRQSSYNSPLHF
cdr3_nt: TGTGCCAGCAGACAGAGCTCCTATAATTCACCCCTCCACTTT

clone_size: few
d_call: TRBD2
v_call: TRBV5-1
cdr3_length: 11
j_call: TRBJ2-1
cdr3_aa: CASTWGGEQFF
cdr3_nt: TGCGCCAGCACGTGGGGGGGAGAGCAGTTCTTC

clone_size: -
d_call: -
v_call: TRBV12-5
cdr3_length: 14
j_call: TRBJ2-2
cdr3_aa: CASGLRANTGELFF
cdr3_nt: TGTGCTAGTGGTTTACGCGCGAACACCGGGGAGCTGTTTTTT